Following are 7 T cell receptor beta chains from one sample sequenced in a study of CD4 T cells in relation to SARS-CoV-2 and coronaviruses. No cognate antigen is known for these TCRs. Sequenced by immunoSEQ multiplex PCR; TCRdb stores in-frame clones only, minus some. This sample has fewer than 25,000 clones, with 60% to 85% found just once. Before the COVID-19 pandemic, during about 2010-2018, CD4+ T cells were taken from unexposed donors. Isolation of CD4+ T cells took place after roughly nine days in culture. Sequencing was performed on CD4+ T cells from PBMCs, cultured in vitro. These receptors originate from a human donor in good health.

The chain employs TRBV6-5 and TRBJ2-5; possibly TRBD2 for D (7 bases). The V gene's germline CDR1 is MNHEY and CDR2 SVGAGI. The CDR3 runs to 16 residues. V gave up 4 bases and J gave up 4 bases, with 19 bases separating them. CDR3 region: CASSLARGGAGETQYF. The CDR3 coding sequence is TGTGCCAGCAGTTTAGCCCGTGGGGGGGCGGGAGAGACCCAGTACTTC.

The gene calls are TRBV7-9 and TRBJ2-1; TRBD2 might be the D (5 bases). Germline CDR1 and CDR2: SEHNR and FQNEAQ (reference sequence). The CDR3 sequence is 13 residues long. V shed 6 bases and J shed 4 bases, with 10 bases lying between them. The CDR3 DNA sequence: TGTGCCAGCAGGTCGGACTCTTACAATGAGCAGTTCTTC. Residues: CASRSDSYNEQFF.

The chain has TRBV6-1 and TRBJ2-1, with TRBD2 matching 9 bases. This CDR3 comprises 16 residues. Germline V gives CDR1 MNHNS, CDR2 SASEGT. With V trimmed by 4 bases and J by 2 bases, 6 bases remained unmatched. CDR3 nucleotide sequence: TGTGCCAGCAGTGGAATGGGCGGGAGGGCCTACAATGAGCAGTTCTTC. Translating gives CASSGMGGRAYNEQFF.

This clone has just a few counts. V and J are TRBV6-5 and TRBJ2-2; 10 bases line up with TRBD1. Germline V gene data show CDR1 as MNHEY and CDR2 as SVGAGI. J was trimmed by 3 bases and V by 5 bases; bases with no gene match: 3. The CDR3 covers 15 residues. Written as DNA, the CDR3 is TGTGCCAGCAGTCCTGGGACAGGGGACACCGGGGAGCTGTTTTTT. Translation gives CASSPGTGDTGELFF.

This CDR3 reads CATSDSRGGASYNEQFF. The CDR3 DNA reads as TGTGCCACCAGTGATTCGAGGGGGGGGGCCTCCTACAATGAGCAGTTCTTC. The chain uses TRBV24-1 and TRBJ2-1, with a tentative D call TRBD2 (7 bases). The V gene's germline CDR1 is KGHDR and CDR2 SFDVKD. Trimming took 2 bases from V and 0 from J, leaving 13 bases between them. CDR3 length: 17 residues.

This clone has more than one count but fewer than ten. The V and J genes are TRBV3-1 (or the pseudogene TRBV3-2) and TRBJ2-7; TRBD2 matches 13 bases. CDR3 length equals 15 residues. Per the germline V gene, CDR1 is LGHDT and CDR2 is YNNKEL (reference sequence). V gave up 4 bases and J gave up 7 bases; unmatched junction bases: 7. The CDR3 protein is CASSPRTSGSGEQYF. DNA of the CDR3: TGTGCCAGCAGCCCAAGGACTAGCGGGAGTGGAGAGCAGTACTTC.

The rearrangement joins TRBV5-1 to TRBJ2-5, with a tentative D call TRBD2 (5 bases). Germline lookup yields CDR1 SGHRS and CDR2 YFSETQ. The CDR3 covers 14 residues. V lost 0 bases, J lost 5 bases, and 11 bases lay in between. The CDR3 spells CASSLEAGGETQYF. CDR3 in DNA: TGCGCCAGCAGCTTGGAGGCAGGCGGGGAGACCCAGTACTTC.